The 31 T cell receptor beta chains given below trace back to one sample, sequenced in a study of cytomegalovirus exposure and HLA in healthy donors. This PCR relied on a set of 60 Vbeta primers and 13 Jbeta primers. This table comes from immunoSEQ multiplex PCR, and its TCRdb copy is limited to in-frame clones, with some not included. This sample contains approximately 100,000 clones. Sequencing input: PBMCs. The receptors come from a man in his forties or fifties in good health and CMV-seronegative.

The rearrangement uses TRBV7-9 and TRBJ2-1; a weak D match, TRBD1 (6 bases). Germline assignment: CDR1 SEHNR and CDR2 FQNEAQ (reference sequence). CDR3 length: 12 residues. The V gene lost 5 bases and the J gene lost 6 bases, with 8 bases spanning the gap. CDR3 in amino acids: CASSHRVNEQFF. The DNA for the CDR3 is TGTGCCAGCAGCCACAGGGTCAATGAGCAGTTCTTC.

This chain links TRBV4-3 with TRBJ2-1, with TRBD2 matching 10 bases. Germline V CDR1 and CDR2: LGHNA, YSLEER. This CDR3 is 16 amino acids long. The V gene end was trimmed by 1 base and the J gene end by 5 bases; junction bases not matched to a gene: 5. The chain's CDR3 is CASSQGMLAGDNEQFF. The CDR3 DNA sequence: TGCGCCAGCAGCCAAGGGATGCTAGCGGGGGACAATGAGCAGTTCTTC.

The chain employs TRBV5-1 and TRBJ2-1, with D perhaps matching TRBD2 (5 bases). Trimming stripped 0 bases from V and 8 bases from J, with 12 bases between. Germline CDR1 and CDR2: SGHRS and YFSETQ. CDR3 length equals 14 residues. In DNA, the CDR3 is TGCGCCAGCAGCTTGGAAGGGATCGGGGATGAGCAGTTCTTC. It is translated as CASSLEGIGDEQFF.

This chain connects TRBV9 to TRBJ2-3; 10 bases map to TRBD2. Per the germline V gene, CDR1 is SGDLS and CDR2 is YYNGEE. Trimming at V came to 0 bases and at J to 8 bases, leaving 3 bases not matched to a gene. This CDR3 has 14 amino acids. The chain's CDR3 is CASSVASGSGTQYF. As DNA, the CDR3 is TGTGCCAGCAGCGTAGCTAGCGGGAGCGGTACGCAGTATTTT.

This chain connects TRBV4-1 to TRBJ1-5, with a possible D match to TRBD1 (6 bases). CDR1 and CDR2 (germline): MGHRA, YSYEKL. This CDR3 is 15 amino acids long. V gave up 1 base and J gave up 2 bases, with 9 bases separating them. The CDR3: CASSQAGAGNQPQHF. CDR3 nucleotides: TGCGCCAGCAGCCAAGCAGGGGCTGGCAATCAGCCCCAGCATTTT.

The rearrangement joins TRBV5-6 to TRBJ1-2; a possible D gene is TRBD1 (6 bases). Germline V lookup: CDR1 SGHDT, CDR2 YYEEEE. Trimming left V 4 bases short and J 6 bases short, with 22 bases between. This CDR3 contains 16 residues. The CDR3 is CASSPSDRPNPHGYTF. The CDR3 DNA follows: TGTGCCAGCAGCCCGTCCGACAGGCCAAACCCCCATGGCTACACCTTC.

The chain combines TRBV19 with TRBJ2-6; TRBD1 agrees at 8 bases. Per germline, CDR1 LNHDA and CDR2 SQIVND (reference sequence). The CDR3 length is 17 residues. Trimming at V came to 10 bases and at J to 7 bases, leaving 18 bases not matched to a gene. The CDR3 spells CATTPGTGPGGANVLTF. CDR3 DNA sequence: TGTGCCACCACGCCCGGGACAGGACCCGGAGGAGCCAACGTCCTGACTTTC.

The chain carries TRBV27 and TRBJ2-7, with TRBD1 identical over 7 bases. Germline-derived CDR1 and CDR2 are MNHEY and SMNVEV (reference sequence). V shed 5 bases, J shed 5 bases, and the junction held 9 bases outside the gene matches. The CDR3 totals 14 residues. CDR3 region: CASSQDRSPHEQYF. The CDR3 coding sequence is TGTGCCAGCAGTCAGGACAGGTCCCCCCACGAGCAGTACTTC.

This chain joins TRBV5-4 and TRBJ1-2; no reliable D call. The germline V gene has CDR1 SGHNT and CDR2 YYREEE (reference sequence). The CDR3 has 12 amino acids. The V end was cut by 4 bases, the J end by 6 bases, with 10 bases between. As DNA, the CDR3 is TGTGCCAGCAGCCGAAACCTAAATGGCTACACCTTC. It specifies CASSRNLNGYTF.

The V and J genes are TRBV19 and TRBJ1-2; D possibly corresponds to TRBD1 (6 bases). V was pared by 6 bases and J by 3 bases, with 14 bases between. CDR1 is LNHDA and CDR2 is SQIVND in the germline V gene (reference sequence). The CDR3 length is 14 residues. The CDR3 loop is CASSLTGYDYGYTF. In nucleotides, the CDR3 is TGTGCCAGTAGCCTTACAGGGTACGACTATGGCTACACCTTC. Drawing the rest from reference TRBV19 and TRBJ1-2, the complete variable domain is DGGITQSPKYLFRKEGQNVTLSCEQNLNHDAMYWYRQDPGQGLRLIYYSQIVNDFQKGDIAEGYSVSREKKESFPLTVTSAQKNPTAFYLCASSLTGYDYGYTFGSGTRLTVV.

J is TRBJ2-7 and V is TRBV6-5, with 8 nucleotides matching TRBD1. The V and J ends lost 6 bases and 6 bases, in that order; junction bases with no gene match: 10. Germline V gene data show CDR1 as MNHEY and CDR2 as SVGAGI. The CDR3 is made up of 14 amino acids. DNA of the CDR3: TGTGCCAGCAGCCGTCTTCAGGGGGCTGGCGAGCAGTACTTC. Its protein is CASSRLQGAGEQYF.

The CDR3 sequence is CASKLDLASGELFF. In DNA form, the CDR3 reads TGCGCCAGCAAGCTGGACTTAGCGAGCGGGGAGCTGTTTTTT. V and J are TRBV5-1 and TRBJ2-2; weak D call: TRBD2 (5 bases). The CDR3 totals 14 residues. Germline assignment: CDR1 SGHRS and CDR2 YFSETQ. Trimming removed 6 bases at V and 7 bases at J, with 16 bases between.

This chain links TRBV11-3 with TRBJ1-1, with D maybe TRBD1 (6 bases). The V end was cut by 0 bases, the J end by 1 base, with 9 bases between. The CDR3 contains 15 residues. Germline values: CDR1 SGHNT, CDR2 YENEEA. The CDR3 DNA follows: TGTGCCAGCAGCTTAGAGGGACAAACGAACACTGAAGCTTTCTTT. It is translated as CASSLEGQTNTEAFF.

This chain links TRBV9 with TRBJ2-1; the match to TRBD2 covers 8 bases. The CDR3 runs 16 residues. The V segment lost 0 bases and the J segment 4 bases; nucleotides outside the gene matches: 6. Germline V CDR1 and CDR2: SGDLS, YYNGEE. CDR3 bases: TGTGCCAGCAGCGTAGACGCGACTAGCGTTTACAATGAGCAGTTCTTC. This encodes CASSVDATSVYNEQFF.

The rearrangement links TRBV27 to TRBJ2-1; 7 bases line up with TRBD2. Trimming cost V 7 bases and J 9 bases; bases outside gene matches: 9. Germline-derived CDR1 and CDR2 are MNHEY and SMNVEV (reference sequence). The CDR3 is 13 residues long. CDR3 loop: CASTRGVGGEQFF. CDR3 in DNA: TGTGCCAGCACCCGGGGGGTTGGGGGTGAGCAGTTCTTC.

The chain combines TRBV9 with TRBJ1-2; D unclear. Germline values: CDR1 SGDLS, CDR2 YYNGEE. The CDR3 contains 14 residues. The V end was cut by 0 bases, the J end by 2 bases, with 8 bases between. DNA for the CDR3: TGTGCCAGCAGCGTAGAGGCAGGAAACTATGGCTACACCTTC. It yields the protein CASSVEAGNYGYTF.

The CDR3 bases are TGTGCCAGCATTTTCTCCAGGGATAGCAATCAGCCCCAGCATTTT. It specifies CASIFSRDSNQPQHF. This chain connects TRBV2 to TRBJ1-5, with a weak D call TRBD1 (5 bases). Germline CDR1 is SNHLY and CDR2 is FYNNEI. CDR3 length: 15 amino acids. V lost 7 bases to trimming and J lost 0 bases, with 13 bases between them.

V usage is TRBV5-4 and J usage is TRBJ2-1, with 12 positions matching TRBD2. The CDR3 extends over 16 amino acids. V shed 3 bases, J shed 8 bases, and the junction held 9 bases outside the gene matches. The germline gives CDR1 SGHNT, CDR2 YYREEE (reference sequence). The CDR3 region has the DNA TGTGCCAGCAGCTCAGCCGGGACTAGCGGGCGGTATGAGCAGTTCTTC. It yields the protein CASSSAGTSGRYEQFF.

The CDR3 protein is CASSKLPGATNEKLFF. The CDR3 DNA is TGTGCCAGTAGTAAACTCCCAGGGGCAACTAATGAAAAACTGTTTTTT. The rearrangement links TRBV19 to TRBJ1-4, with D possibly matching TRBD1 (6 bases). This CDR3 is built from 16 residues. Germline assignment: CDR1 LNHDA and CDR2 SQIVND (reference sequence). Trimming shortened V by 4 bases and J by 0 bases, and 12 bases separated the two germline ends.

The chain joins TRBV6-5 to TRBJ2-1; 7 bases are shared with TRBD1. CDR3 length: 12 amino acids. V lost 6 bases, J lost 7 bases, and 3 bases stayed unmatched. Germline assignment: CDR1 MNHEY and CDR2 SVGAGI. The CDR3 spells CASSVRGNEQFF. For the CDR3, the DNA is TGTGCCAGCAGCGTCAGGGGGAATGAGCAGTTCTTC.

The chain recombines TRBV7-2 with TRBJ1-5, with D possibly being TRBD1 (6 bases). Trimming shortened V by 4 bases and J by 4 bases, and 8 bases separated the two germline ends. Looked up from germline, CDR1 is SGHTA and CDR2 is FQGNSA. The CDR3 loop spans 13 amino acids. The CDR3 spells CASSSGQNQPQHF. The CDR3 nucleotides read TGTGCCAGCAGCTCTGGACAGAATCAGCCCCAGCATTTT.

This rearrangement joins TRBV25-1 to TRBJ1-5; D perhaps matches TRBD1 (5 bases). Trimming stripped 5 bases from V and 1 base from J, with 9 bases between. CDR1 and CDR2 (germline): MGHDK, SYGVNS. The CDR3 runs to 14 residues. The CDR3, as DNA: TGTGCCAGCAGTATGGGGGGAAGCAATCAGCCCCAGCATTTT. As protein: CASSMGGSNQPQHF.

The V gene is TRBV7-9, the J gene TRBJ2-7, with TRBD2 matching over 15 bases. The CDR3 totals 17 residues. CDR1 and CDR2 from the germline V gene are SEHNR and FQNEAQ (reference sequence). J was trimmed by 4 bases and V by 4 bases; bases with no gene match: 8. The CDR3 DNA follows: TGTGCCAGCAGCTCTTGGTCGGGACTAGCGGGGGGATACGAGCAGTACTTC. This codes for CASSSWSGLAGGYEQYF.

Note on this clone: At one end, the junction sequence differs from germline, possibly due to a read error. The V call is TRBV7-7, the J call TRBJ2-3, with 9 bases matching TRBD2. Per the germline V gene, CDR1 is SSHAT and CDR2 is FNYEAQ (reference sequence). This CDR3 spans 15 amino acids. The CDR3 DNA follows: TGTGCTAGCAGCTTGACTAGCGGAGTCACAGATACGCAGTATTTT. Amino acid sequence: CASSLTSGVTDTQYF.

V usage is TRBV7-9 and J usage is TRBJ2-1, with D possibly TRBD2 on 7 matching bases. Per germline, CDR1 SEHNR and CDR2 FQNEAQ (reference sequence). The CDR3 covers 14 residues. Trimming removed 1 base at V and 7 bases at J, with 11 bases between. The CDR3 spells CASSLEGGTNEQFF. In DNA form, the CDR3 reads TGTGCCAGCAGCTTAGAGGGGGGGACTAATGAGCAGTTCTTC.

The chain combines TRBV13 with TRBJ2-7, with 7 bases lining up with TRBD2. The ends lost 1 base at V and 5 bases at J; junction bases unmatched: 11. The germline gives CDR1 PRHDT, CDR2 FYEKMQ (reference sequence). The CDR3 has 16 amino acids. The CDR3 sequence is CASSLELGGSIDEQYF. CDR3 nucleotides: TGTGCCAGCAGCTTAGAATTGGGCGGGAGTATCGACGAGCAGTACTTC. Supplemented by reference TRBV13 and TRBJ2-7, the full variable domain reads AAGVIQSPRHLIKEKRETATLKCYPIPRHDTVYWYQQGPGQDPQFLISFYEKMQSDKGSIPDRFSAQQFSDYHSELNMSSLELGDSALYFCASSLELGGSIDEQYFGPGTRLTVT.

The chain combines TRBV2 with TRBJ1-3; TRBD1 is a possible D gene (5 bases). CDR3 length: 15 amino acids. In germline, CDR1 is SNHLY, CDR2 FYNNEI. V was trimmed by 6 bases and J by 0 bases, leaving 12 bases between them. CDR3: CASSPGHHSGNTIYF. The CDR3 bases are TGTGCCAGCAGCCCCGGACACCACTCTGGAAACACCATATATTTT.

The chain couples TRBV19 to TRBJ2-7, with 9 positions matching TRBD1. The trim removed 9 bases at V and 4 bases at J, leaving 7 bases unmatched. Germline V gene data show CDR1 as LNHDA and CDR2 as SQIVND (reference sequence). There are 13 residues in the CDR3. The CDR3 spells CASRGQGLYEQYF. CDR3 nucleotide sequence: TGTGCCAGCCGTGGACAGGGGTTGTACGAGCAGTACTTC.

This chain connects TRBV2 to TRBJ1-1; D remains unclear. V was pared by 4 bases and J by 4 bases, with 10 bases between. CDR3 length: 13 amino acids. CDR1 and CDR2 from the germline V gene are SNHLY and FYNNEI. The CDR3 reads CASSGAGSTEAFF. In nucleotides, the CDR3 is TGTGCCAGCAGTGGTGCAGGTAGCACTGAAGCTTTCTTT.

The CDR3: CASSEARGDVNTEAFF. Here the CDR3 DNA reads TGTGCCAGCAGTGAAGCGCGGGGGGACGTGAACACTGAAGCTTTCTTT. V and J are TRBV6-1 and TRBJ1-1, with D perhaps TRBD1 (5 bases). V was clipped by 0 bases and J by 0 bases, with 11 bases between them. Per germline, CDR1 MNHNS and CDR2 SASEGT. CDR3 length equals 16 residues.

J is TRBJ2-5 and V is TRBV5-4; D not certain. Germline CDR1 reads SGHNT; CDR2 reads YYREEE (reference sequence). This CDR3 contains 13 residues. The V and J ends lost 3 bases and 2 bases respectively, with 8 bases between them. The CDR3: CASSSPPQETQYF. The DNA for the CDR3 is TGTGCCAGCAGCTCCCCCCCTCAAGAGACCCAGTACTTC.